These T cell receptor beta chains were read from a single sample in a study of blood T cell repertoires in COVID-19. The method was immunoSEQ multiplex PCR; TCRdb's version includes in-frame clones alone and lacks a portion of them. This table has more than 300,000 clones, 87% appearing once. What was sequenced was PBMCs or T cells enriched from blood (not recorded which). The receptors stem from a woman aged 30 to 39 who had recovered from COVID-19. The CDR3 runs from the conserved cysteine through the conserved F or W. A D gene is named only where the DNA matches it firmly. Some rows have no size entry. The others give once, few or many, or a class for an expanded clone.

D gene	V gene	clone size	J gene	CDR3 DNA	CDR3 protein
TRBD1	TRBV30	-	TRBJ1-2	TGTGCCTGGAGAAGGGGGCCCGGTGGCTACACCTTC	CAWRRGPGGYTF
TRBD1	TRBV15	-	TRBJ2-5	TGTGCCACCATACCGGGACAGGGGGCGGAGACCCAGTACTTC	CATIPGQGAETQYF
TRBD1	TRBV24-1	-	TRBJ2-1	TGTGCCACCAGTGATCCACGGACAGGGGGCTCCTACAATGAGCAGTTCTTC	CATSDPRTGGSYNEQFF
-	TRBV2	-	TRBJ1-2	TGTGCCAGCAGTGAGGAGGCCGGCTACACCTTC	CASSEEAGYTF
-	TRBV30	-	TRBJ1-6	TGTGCCTGGAGTGTACGCCCGGGATCTAATTCACCCCTCCACTTT	CAWSVRPGSNSPLHF
-	TRBV7-9	-	TRBJ2-1	TGTGCCAGCAGCCAACTGGTGGGAGGACCCAATTACAATGAGCAGTTCTTC	CASSQLVGGPNYNEQFF
-	TRBV19	-	TRBJ1-1	TGTGCCAGTAGTAAATTAAGGGACACACGTTTCTTT	CASSKLRDTRFF
-	TRBV6-5	-	TRBJ1-2	TGTGCCAGCACCACGGCGGGGAGGCTCTTCTATGGCTACACCTTC	CASTTAGRLFYGYTF
-	TRBV12-3/TRBV12-4	once	TRBJ1-5	TGTGCCAGCAGTTTTGGAGAGTATCAGCCCCAGCATTTT	CASSFGEYQPQHF
-	TRBV2	-	TRBJ1-5	TGTGCCAGCAGTGAAACTGGTCAGCCCCAGCATTTT	CASSETGQPQHF